The source of this T cell receptor beta chain is a study of shared clonotypes between healthy human individuals. The assay was immunoSEQ multiplex PCR, and TCRdb's table has in-frame clones only and misses some. This sample has more than 450,000 clones, with 79% found just once. The ends were cut back, 5 bases at V and 8 bases at J, with 10 bases in the middle. The CDR3 has 12 residues. The germline CDR1 and CDR2 sequences are SGHTA and FQGNSA. The gene calls are TRBV7-2 and TRBJ2-1, with D uncertain. Sequenced input: PBMCs. This receptor was obtained from a woman between 40 and 50 years old in good health. Some clones in this sample may be carry-over from other donors' samples. CDR3 loop: CASSLPFDEQFF. CDR3 DNA: TGTGCCAGCAGCCTCCCGTTCGATGAGCAGTTCTTC.